The 14 T cell receptor beta chains presented below share a single source sample, sequenced in a study of cytomegalovirus exposure and HLA in healthy donors. PCR was performed using 60 Vbeta and 13 Jbeta primers. Libraries were prepared by immunoSEQ multiplex PCR; TCRdb keeps only in-frame clonotypes and omits some of them. This sample has about 90,000 clones, with roughly four fifths found just once. Sequencing was performed on PBMCs. These receptors all stem from a woman in her thirties or forties in good health and CMV-seropositive.

The rearrangement links TRBV28 to TRBJ2-7, with 11 bases matching TRBD1. The CDR3 contains 12 residues. The V and J ends lost 8 bases and 6 bases, in that order; junction bases with no gene match: 3. Germline V gene data show CDR1 as MDHEN and CDR2 as SYDVKM. Written as DNA, the CDR3 is TGTGCCAGCCGGGACAGGGGGGGCGAGCAGTACTTC. Protein sequence: CASRDRGGEQYF.

This clone was seen more than once but under ten times. The rearrangement links TRBV6-1 to TRBJ1-3; no definite D call. Trimming stripped 1 base from V and 0 bases from J, with 10 bases between. The V gene's germline CDR1 is MNHNS and CDR2 SASEGT. The CDR3 length is 16 residues. The CDR3: CASSEDVAFSGNTIYF. CDR3 bases: TGTGCCAGCAGTGAAGACGTAGCATTCTCTGGAAACACCATATATTTT.

Here the CDR3 DNA reads TGTGCCAGCAGTCCAGGCGCAACTAATGAAAAACTGTTTTTT. Amino acids: CASSPGATNEKLFF. This chain uses TRBV28 with TRBJ1-4; D is unclear. The CDR3 consists of 14 residues. Germline V CDR1 and CDR2: MDHEN, SYDVKM. V lost 5 bases and J lost 0, with 7 bases in between.

V is TRBV18 and J is TRBJ1-1; D is possibly TRBD1 (6 bases). Germline V lookup: CDR1 KGHSH, CDR2 LQKENI. The CDR3 loop spans 13 amino acids. V lost 2 bases to trimming and J lost 3 bases, with 7 bases between them. DNA of the CDR3: TGTGCCAGCTCACCAAGGACAGACACTGAAGCTTTCTTT. Translation: CASSPRTDTEAFF.

As for this clone: The identical CDR3 is also encoded by other nucleotide sequences in the sample. CDR3 nucleotide sequence: TGTGCCAGCAGCTCGGGTAGGGTTTGGGCAGCGGCTAATGAAAAACTGTTTTTT. Translation gives CASSSGRVWAAANEKLFF. The chain is built from TRBV7-2 and TRBJ1-4; D not resolved. V lost 4 bases and J 3 bases, leaving 21 bases between the germline ends. The CDR3 runs 18 residues. Germline V gene sequence: CDR1 SGHTA, CDR2 FQGNSA.

This rearrangement joins TRBV6-6 to TRBJ2-7; 12 positions agree with TRBD2. The CDR3 runs 16 residues. The germline gives CDR1 MNHNY, CDR2 SVGAGI (reference sequence). V gave up 2 bases and J gave up 7 bases; unmatched junction bases: 9. The CDR3 DNA sequence: TGTGCCAGCAGTTACCCCCGACTAGCGGGAGAATGGGAGCAGTACTTC. It is translated as CASSYPRLAGEWEQYF.

The chain employs TRBV4-3 and TRBJ2-6, with 11 bases lining up with TRBD2. The junction had 8 bases not matched to a gene; V was cut back by 0 bases and J by 4 bases. The germline gives CDR1 LGHNA, CDR2 YSLEER. The CDR3 length is 19 residues. The CDR3 region has the DNA TGCGCCAGCAGCCAAGAGATGGTAGCGGGAGGGCCGGGGGCCAACGTCCTGACTTTC. It yields the protein CASSQEMVAGGPGANVLTF.

The chain recombines TRBV11-2 with TRBJ2-1; 12 bases line up with TRBD2. Germline V lookup: CDR1 SGHAT, CDR2 FQNNGV. V gave up 5 bases and J gave up 4 bases; unmatched junction bases: 6. The CDR3 runs 16 residues. The CDR3 here is CASSVRLAGVYNEQFF. The CDR3 bases are TGTGCCAGCAGCGTACGACTAGCGGGAGTATACAATGAGCAGTTCTTC.

The CDR3 here is CASSFFRTSGRFNEQFF. The CDR3 DNA follows: TGTGCCAGCAGCTTTTTTCGTACTAGCGGGAGATTCAATGAGCAGTTCTTC. The V and J genes are TRBV5-8 and TRBJ2-1; 11 bases align to TRBD2. CDR3 length: 17 amino acids. Germline V gives CDR1 SGHTS, CDR2 YDEGEE. V was clipped by 2 bases and J by 6 bases; unmatched bases: 10.

This sequence joins TRBV5-1 and TRBJ1-5; TRBD1 matches 7 bases. Per germline, CDR1 SGHRS and CDR2 YFSETQ. The CDR3 covers 15 residues. Trimming took 2 bases from V and 4 from J; bases not matched to a gene: 6. In DNA form, the CDR3 reads TGCGCCAGCAGCTTCACAGGGGCCGGGAATCAGCCCCAGCATTTT. Protein: CASSFTGAGNQPQHF.

This chain joins TRBV18 and TRBJ2-7; TRBD1 is a possible D gene (6 bases). Germline CDR1 KGHSH, CDR2 LQKENI. The ends were cut back, 6 bases at V and 4 bases at J, with 19 bases in the middle. There are 15 residues in the CDR3. The CDR3 here is CASSPPGPGVYEQYF. The CDR3 DNA sequence: TGTGCCAGCTCTCCTCCGGGACCAGGGGTTTACGAGCAGTACTTC.

The chain employs TRBV4-3 and TRBJ1-2; 9 nucleotides match TRBD1. CDR3 length: 14 amino acids. The junction had 4 bases not matched to a gene; V was cut back by 4 bases and J by 4 bases. CDR1 LGHNA and CDR2 YSLEER come from the germline V gene. The CDR3: CASSPGTGSYGYTF. CDR3 DNA sequence: TGCGCCAGCAGCCCAGGGACAGGGAGCTATGGCTACACCTTC.

This clone was seen only a few times. J is TRBJ1-1 and V is TRBV28; 9 bases fit TRBD1. V lost 4 bases, J lost 5 bases, and 5 bases stayed unmatched. The CDR3 has 14 amino acids. The germline CDR1 and CDR2 sequences are MDHEN and SYDVKM. CDR3 nucleotide sequence: TGTGCCAGCAGTTCCTACAGGGGGCATACTGAAGCTTTCTTT. Its protein is CASSSYRGHTEAFF.

J is TRBJ1-1 and V is TRBV9; D not resolved. From germline, CDR1 is SGDLS and CDR2 YYNGEE. The CDR3 covers 16 residues. Between the trimmed V and J ends, which lost 1 base and 1 base, there was a span of 14 bases. CDR3 coding DNA: TGTGCCAGCAGCGTATCATCGTCGGTCGGGAACACTGAAGCTTTCTTT. Amino acid sequence: CASSVSSSVGNTEAFF. Based on the CDR3 plus reference TRBV9 and TRBJ1-1, the full variable domain is DSGVTQTPKHLITATGQRVTLRCSPRSGDLSVYWYQQSLDQGLQFLIQYYNGEERAKGNILERFSAQQFPDLHSELNLSSLELGDSALYFCASSVSSSVGNTEAFFGQGTRLTVV.